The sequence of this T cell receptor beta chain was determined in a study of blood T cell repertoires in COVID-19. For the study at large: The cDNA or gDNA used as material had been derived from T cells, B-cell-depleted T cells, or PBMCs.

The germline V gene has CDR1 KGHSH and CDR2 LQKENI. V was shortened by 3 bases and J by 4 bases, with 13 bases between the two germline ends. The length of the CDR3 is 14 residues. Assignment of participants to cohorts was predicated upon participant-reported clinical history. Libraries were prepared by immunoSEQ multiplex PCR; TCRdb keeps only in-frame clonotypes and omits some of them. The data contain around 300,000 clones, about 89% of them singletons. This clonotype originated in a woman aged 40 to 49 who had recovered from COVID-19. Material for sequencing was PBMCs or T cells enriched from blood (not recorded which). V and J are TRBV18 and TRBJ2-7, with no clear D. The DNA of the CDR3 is TGTGCCAGCTCACCTAGTTCGGGTTTTTACGAGCAGTACTTC. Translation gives CASSPSSGFYEQYF.